These T cell receptor beta chains were read from a single sample in a study of T cell responses to AZD1222 COVID-19 vaccine. Clones were sequenced by immunoSEQ multiplex PCR, and TCRdb holds only the in-frame ones, with some missing. Of 92,000 or so clones in the sample, roughly nine tenths are singletons; the top ten hold approximately 24%. The sample here was peripheral blood, taken on day 0 of AZD1222 vaccination. These TCRs come from an adult in good health. Both conserved end residues are part of each CDR3. The order of the fields is clone size, J gene, V gene, D gene, CDR3 DNA, CDR3 protein. A D gene is named only where the DNA matches it firmly. Where a row states a size, it is once, few, many or the class of an expanded clone; other rows omit it.

clone_size: .
j_call: TRBJ2-7
v_call: TRBV14
d_call: TRBD2
cdr3_nt: TGTGCCAGCAGCCAAGAAGGTAGCGGGGGGTACGAGCAGTACTTC
cdr3_aa: CASSQEGSGGYEQYF

clone_size: .
j_call: TRBJ2-7
v_call: TRBV6-2/TRBV6-3
d_call: TRBD1
cdr3_nt: TGTGCCAGCGGCCGGGACAGAGCCTACGAGCAGTACTTC
cdr3_aa: CASGRDRAYEQYF

clone_size: .
j_call: TRBJ1-2
v_call: TRBV28
d_call: .
cdr3_nt: TGTGCCAGCGGGCAGGGGATAAGTAACTATGGCTACACCTTC
cdr3_aa: CASGQGISNYGYTF

clone_size: .
j_call: TRBJ2-1
v_call: TRBV6-5
d_call: TRBD2
cdr3_nt: TGTGCCAGCAGTTATCAACTAGCGGGAGCGGGAAATGAGCAGTTCTTC
cdr3_aa: CASSYQLAGAGNEQFF

clone_size: .
j_call: TRBJ1-2
v_call: TRBV6-5
d_call: .
cdr3_nt: TGTGCCAGCAGCGATGGATCGGGCTATGGCTACACCTTC
cdr3_aa: CASSDGSGYGYTF

clone_size: .
j_call: TRBJ2-3
v_call: TRBV28
d_call: TRBD1
cdr3_nt: TGTGCCAGTCTTACAGGGGTCCGCACAGATACGCAGTATTTT
cdr3_aa: CASLTGVRTDTQYF

clone_size: .
j_call: TRBJ2-5
v_call: TRBV19
d_call: .
cdr3_nt: TGTGCCAGTAGTGGGACTCGACGGGACACTCTGTACCAAGAGACCCAGTACTTC
cdr3_aa: CASSGTRRDTLYQETQYF

clone_size: .
j_call: TRBJ1-4
v_call: TRBV4-3
d_call: .
cdr3_nt: TGCGCCAGCAGCCCACGGGGACTAGGAGTTGAAAAACTGTTTTTT
cdr3_aa: CASSPRGLGVEKLFF

clone_size: .
j_call: TRBJ1-6
v_call: TRBV28
d_call: TRBD1
cdr3_nt: TGTGCCAGCAGTCACGGACAGGTCAAAGGATCACCCCTCCACTTT
cdr3_aa: CASSHGQVKGSPLHF

clone_size: .
j_call: TRBJ2-7
v_call: TRBV9
d_call: .
cdr3_nt: TGTGCCAGCAGCGGCGGGCCCGCCCCCAACGAGCAGTACTTC
cdr3_aa: CASSGGPAPNEQYF

clone_size: .
j_call: TRBJ1-1
v_call: TRBV28
d_call: .
cdr3_nt: TGTGCCAGCAGTTTAGGTCGGGGAGGGACTGAAGCTTTCTTT
cdr3_aa: CASSLGRGGTEAFF

clone_size: .
j_call: TRBJ2-5
v_call: TRBV21-1
d_call: .
cdr3_nt: TGTGCCAGCAGCAAAGAGACAGGGGGCGCGCGGGAGACCCAGTACTTC
cdr3_aa: CASSKETGGARETQYF

clone_size: .
j_call: TRBJ2-3
v_call: TRBV6-5
d_call: .
cdr3_nt: TGTGCCAGCAGTTATGGGGCGCTGAGGGATACGCAGTATTTT
cdr3_aa: CASSYGALRDTQYF

clone_size: .
j_call: TRBJ2-7
v_call: TRBV9
d_call: .
cdr3_nt: TGTGCCAGCAGCGGTGGTGGGGAAGGTTACGAGCAGTACTTC
cdr3_aa: CASSGGGEGYEQYF

clone_size: once
j_call: TRBJ2-6
v_call: TRBV10-1
d_call: .
cdr3_nt: TGCGCCAGCAGTGAAGGTCGGACCCCTGGGGCCAACGTCCTGACTTTC
cdr3_aa: CASSEGRTPGANVLTF

clone_size: .
j_call: TRBJ1-2
v_call: TRBV12-5
d_call: .
cdr3_nt: TGTGCTAGTGGTCAAAACCCCCCGGCAGGTAACTCTAACTATGGCTACACCTTC
cdr3_aa: CASGQNPPAGNSNYGYTF

clone_size: once
j_call: TRBJ2-5
v_call: TRBV7-3
d_call: .
cdr3_nt: TGTGCCAGCAGCTTAGGGGAGAGGCGGCTGGCCCTTGGCGAGACCCAGTACTTC
cdr3_aa: CASSLGERRLALGETQYF

clone_size: once
j_call: TRBJ2-7
v_call: TRBV7-8
d_call: .
cdr3_nt: TGTGCCAGCAGCTTGGCCAGAAACTACGAGCAGTACTTC
cdr3_aa: CASSLARNYEQYF

clone_size: .
j_call: TRBJ2-2
v_call: TRBV27
d_call: .
cdr3_nt: TGTGCCAGCAGTCGGGACTTTGATAGGGGGGAGCTGTTTTTT
cdr3_aa: CASSRDFDRGELFF

clone_size: .
j_call: TRBJ1-1
v_call: TRBV11-1
d_call: TRBD1
cdr3_nt: TGTGCCAGCAGCCCAGGGGGACAGGGGGCGAGGACTGAAGCTTTCTTT
cdr3_aa: CASSPGGQGARTEAFF

clone_size: .
j_call: TRBJ2-7
v_call: TRBV5-6
d_call: TRBD1
cdr3_nt: TGTGCCAGCAGCGCCCGACAGGGGGCGGCCTACGAGCAGTACTTC
cdr3_aa: CASSARQGAAYEQYF

clone_size: .
j_call: TRBJ2-7
v_call: TRBV5-1
d_call: .
cdr3_nt: TGCGCCAGCAGCCTTAGGACAGAAACCTACTCCTACGAGCAGTACTTC
cdr3_aa: CASSLRTETYSYEQYF

clone_size: .
j_call: TRBJ2-5
v_call: TRBV6-5
d_call: TRBD2
cdr3_nt: TGTGCCAGCAGCGCCGCGGGAGGAGGGAAACAGACCCAGTACTTC
cdr3_aa: CASSAAGGGKQTQYF

clone_size: .
j_call: TRBJ2-1
v_call: TRBV7-3
d_call: .
cdr3_nt: TGTGCCAGCAGCTGGATTAGCGGATCCTACAATGAGCAGTTCTTC
cdr3_aa: CASSWISGSYNEQFF

clone_size: .
j_call: TRBJ1-2
v_call: TRBV7-9
d_call: .
cdr3_nt: TGTGCCAGCAGCTTAGAGGTTGACTACTACACCTTC
cdr3_aa: CASSLEVDYYTF

clone_size: .
j_call: TRBJ1-1
v_call: TRBV9
d_call: TRBD1
cdr3_nt: TGTGCCAGCAGCGTAGCGGGTGAGGGGGCGAACACTGAAGCTTTCTTT
cdr3_aa: CASSVAGEGANTEAFF

clone_size: .
j_call: TRBJ1-5
v_call: TRBV24-1
d_call: TRBD1
cdr3_nt: TGTGCCACCAGTGATACAGGGGGCTATAGCAATCAGCCCCAGCATTTT
cdr3_aa: CATSDTGGYSNQPQHF

clone_size: .
j_call: TRBJ1-4
v_call: TRBV29-1
d_call: TRBD1
cdr3_nt: TGCAGCGTCTTAATTCGGGACAGGGGATCAACTAATGAAAAACTGTTTTTT
cdr3_aa: CSVLIRDRGSTNEKLFF

clone_size: .
j_call: TRBJ2-3
v_call: TRBV6-4
d_call: .
cdr3_nt: TGTGCCAGCAGTGACAGGGGGGACACAGATACGCAGTATTTT
cdr3_aa: CASSDRGDTDTQYF

clone_size: .
j_call: TRBJ2-4
v_call: TRBV5-4
d_call: .
cdr3_nt: TGTGCCAGCACCCTTGGTGGGGCGGGAGCCAAAAACATTCAGTACTTC
cdr3_aa: CASTLGGAGAKNIQYF

clone_size: .
j_call: TRBJ2-3
v_call: TRBV4-2
d_call: TRBD2
cdr3_nt: TGTGCCAGCAGCCTCGGGACTAGCGGGAGGGCCAAGGATACGCAGTATTTT
cdr3_aa: CASSLGTSGRAKDTQYF

clone_size: .
j_call: TRBJ2-7
v_call: TRBV9
d_call: TRBD2
cdr3_nt: TGTGCCAGCAGCGTGGGGACTAGCGGGAATTCCGAGCAGTACTTC
cdr3_aa: CASSVGTSGNSEQYF

clone_size: .
j_call: TRBJ1-2
v_call: TRBV19
d_call: .
cdr3_nt: TGTGCCAGTACCGAATCGGGAGGGTCTGGCTACACCTTC
cdr3_aa: CASTESGGSGYTF

clone_size: .
j_call: TRBJ2-1
v_call: TRBV10-3
d_call: .
cdr3_nt: TGTGCCATCAGTGCCCTAGCAGGCGAGCAGTTCTTC
cdr3_aa: CAISALAGEQFF

clone_size: once
j_call: TRBJ1-1
v_call: TRBV6-5
d_call: .
cdr3_nt: TGTGCCAGCAGTTACAACAGGGACACTGAAGCTTTCTTT
cdr3_aa: CASSYNRDTEAFF

clone_size: .
j_call: TRBJ2-3
v_call: TRBV20-1
d_call: TRBD1
cdr3_nt: TGCAGTGCTACTGACAGGGACAGCACAGATACGCAGTATTTT
cdr3_aa: CSATDRDSTDTQYF

clone_size: .
j_call: TRBJ2-5
v_call: TRBV7-9
d_call: .
cdr3_nt: TGTGCCAGCAGCTTATGGGCGGGCCGAGAAGAGACCCAGTACTTC
cdr3_aa: CASSLWAGREETQYF

clone_size: once
j_call: TRBJ2-2
v_call: TRBV6-2/TRBV6-3
d_call: TRBD2
cdr3_nt: TGTGCCAGCAGCCAGACTAGCGGAGACACCGGGGAGCTGTTTTTT
cdr3_aa: CASSQTSGDTGELFF

clone_size: .
j_call: TRBJ1-5
v_call: TRBV12-3/TRBV12-4
d_call: TRBD1
cdr3_nt: TGTGCCAGCAGAAAGGGGGCTCAGCCCCAGCATTTT
cdr3_aa: CASRKGAQPQHF

clone_size: .
j_call: TRBJ2-1
v_call: TRBV7-3
d_call: .
cdr3_nt: TGTGCCAGCAGTCCTTTGGGGGAGCCCCCCGATGAGCAGTTCTTC
cdr3_aa: CASSPLGEPPDEQFF

clone_size: .
j_call: TRBJ2-7
v_call: TRBV18
d_call: TRBD1
cdr3_nt: TGTGCCAGCTCACCGCAAGGACAGGGTTCGCAAGAGCAGTACTTC
cdr3_aa: CASSPQGQGSQEQYF

clone_size: .
j_call: TRBJ2-3
v_call: TRBV11-3
d_call: .
cdr3_nt: TGTGCCAGCAGCTTAGAGGCCCGCACAGATACGCAGTATTTT
cdr3_aa: CASSLEARTDTQYF

clone_size: .
j_call: TRBJ2-3
v_call: TRBV9
d_call: .
cdr3_nt: TGTGCCAGCAGCGTTGCTCCGCTACAGGATACGCAGTATTTT
cdr3_aa: CASSVAPLQDTQYF

clone_size: .
j_call: TRBJ1-4
v_call: TRBV5-6
d_call: .
cdr3_nt: TGTGCCAGCAGCTTGTCTGGGGAGGGGAATGAAAAACTGTTTTTT
cdr3_aa: CASSLSGEGNEKLFF